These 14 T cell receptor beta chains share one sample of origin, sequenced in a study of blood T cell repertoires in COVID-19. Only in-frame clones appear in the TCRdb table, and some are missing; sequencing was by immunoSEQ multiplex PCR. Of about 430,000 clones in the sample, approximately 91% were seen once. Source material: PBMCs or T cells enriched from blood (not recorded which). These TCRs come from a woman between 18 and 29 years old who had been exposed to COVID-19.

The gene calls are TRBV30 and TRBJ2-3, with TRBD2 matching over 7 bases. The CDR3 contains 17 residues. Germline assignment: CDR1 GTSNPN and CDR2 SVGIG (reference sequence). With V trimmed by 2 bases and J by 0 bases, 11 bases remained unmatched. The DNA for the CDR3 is TGTGCCTGGAGTCTTCTTAGCGGGTGGGATAGCACAGATACGCAGTATTTT. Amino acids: CAWSLLSGWDSTDTQYF.

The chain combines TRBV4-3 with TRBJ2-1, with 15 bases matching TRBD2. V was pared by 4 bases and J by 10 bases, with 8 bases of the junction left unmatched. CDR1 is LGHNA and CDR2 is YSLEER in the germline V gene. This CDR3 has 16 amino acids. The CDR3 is CASSREGTSGGSEQFF. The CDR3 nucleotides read TGCGCCAGCAGCCGAGAAGGGACTAGCGGGGGGTCCGAGCAGTTCTTC.

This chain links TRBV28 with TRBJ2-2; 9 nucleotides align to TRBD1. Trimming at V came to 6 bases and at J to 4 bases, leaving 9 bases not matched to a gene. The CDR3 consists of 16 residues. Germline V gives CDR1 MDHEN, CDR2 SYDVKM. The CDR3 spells CASRLPPGQGTGELFF. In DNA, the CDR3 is TGTGCCAGCAGATTACCGCCGGGACAGGGCACCGGGGAGCTGTTTTTT.

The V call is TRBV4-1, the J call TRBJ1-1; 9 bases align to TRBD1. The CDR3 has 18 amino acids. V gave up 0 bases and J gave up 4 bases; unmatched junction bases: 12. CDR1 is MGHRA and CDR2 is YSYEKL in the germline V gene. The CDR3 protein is CASSQEINRGRLSTEAFF. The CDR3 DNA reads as TGCGCCAGCAGCCAAGAGATAAACAGGGGGCGGTTGAGCACTGAAGCTTTCTTT.

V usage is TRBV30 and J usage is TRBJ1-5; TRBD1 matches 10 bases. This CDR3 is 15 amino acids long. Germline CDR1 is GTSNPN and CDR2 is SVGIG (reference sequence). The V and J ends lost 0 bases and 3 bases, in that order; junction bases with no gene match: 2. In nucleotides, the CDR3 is TGTGCCTGGAGTGTGGGGACAGGGGCCAATCAGCCCCAGCATTTT. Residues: CAWSVGTGANQPQHF.

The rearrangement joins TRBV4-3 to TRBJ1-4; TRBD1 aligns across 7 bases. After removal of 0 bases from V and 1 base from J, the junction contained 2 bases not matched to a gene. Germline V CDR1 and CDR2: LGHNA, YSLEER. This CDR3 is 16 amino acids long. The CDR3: CASSQDRQGTNEKLFF. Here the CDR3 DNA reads TGCGCCAGCAGCCAAGATCGACAGGGAACTAATGAAAAACTGTTTTTT.

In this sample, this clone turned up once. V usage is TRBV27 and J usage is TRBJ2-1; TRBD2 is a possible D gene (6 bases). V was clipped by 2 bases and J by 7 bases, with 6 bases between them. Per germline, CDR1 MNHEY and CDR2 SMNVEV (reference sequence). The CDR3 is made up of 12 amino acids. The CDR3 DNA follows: TGTGCCAGCAGTTTACGGGGGAATGAGCAGTTCTTC. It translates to CASSLRGNEQFF.

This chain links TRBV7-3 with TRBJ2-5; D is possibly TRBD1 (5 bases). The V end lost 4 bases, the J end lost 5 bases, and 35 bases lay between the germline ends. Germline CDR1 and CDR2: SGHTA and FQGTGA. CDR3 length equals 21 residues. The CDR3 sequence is CASSSLPRPGGRALTKETQYF. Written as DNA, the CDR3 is TGTGCCAGCAGCTCGCTACCGCGGCCGGGCGGCAGGGCCCTAACCAAGGAGACCCAGTACTTC.

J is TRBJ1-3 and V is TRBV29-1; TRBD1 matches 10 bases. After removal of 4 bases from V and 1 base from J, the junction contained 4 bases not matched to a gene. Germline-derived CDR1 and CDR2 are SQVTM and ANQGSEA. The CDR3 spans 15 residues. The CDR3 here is CSVGKDRGSGNTIYF. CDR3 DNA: TGCAGCGTTGGAAAGGACAGGGGGTCTGGAAACACCATATATTTT.

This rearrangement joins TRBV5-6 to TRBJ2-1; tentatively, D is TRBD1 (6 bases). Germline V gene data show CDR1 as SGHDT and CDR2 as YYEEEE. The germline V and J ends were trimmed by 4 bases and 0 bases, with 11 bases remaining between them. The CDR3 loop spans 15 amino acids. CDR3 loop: CASSGTRGSYNEQFF. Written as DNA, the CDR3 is TGTGCCAGCAGCGGAACCAGGGGCTCCTACAATGAGCAGTTCTTC.

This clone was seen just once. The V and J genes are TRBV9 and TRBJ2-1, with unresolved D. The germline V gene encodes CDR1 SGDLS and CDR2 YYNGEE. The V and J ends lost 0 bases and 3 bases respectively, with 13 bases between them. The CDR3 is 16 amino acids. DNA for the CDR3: TGTGCCAGCAGCGTAGCTCCGAGGCAGATCTACAATGAGCAGTTCTTC. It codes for CASSVAPRQIYNEQFF.

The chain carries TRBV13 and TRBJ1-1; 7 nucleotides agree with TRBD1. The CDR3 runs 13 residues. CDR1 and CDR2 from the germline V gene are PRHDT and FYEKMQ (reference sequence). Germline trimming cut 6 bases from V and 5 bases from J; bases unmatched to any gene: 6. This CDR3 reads CASRGQGGTEAFF. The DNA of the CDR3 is TGTGCCAGCAGAGGTCAGGGGGGAACTGAAGCTTTCTTT.

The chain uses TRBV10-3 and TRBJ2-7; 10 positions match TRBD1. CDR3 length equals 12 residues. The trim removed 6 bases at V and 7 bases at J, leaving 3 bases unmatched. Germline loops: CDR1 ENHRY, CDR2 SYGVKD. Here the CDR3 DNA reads TGTGCCATCAGGGGGACAGGGGAGGAGCAGTACTTC. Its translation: CAIRGTGEEQYF.

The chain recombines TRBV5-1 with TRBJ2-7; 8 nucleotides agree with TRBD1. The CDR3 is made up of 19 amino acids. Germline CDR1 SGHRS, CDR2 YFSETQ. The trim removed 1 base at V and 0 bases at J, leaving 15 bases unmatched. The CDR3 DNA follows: TGCGCCAGCAGCTTGATCACCCCCGCCGGGACAGGAGGCTCCTACGAGCAGTACTTC. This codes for CASSLITPAGTGGSYEQYF. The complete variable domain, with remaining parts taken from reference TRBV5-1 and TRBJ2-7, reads KAGVTQTPRYLIKTRGQQVTLSCSPISGHRSVSWYQQTPGQGLQFLFEYFSETQRNKGNFPGRFSGRQFSNSRSEMNVSTLELGDSALYLCASSLITPAGTGGSYEQYFGPGTRLTVT.